Following are 18 T cell receptor beta chains from one sample sequenced in a study of blood T cell repertoires in COVID-19. Here immunoSEQ multiplex PCR was the method, and the copy in TCRdb shows in-frame clones only, minus some. Here the sample spans some 16,000 clones, around 82% being singletons. Sequencing was done on a sample of peripheral blood. These receptors were collected from a man older than 75 with active COVID-19.

This clone was detected only once. This chain connects TRBV29-1 to TRBJ2-7, with D maybe TRBD1 (6 bases). V shed 0 bases and J shed 1 base, with 7 bases lying between them. Germline assignment: CDR1 SQVTM and CDR2 ANQGSEA. The CDR3 loop spans 13 amino acids. The CDR3: CSVEEGASYEQYF. Written as DNA, the CDR3 is TGCAGCGTTGAAGAGGGGGCATCCTACGAGCAGTACTTC.

The V and J genes are TRBV5-4 and TRBJ2-3, with a possible D match to TRBD1 (7 bases). Trimming removed 4 bases from V and 1 base from J, with 13 bases in between. The CDR3 has 15 residues. The germline V gene encodes CDR1 SGHNT and CDR2 YYREEE (reference sequence). CDR3 DNA sequence: TGTGCCAGCAGCCGGGGGACAGCCGGCACAGATACGCAGTATTTT. Its protein product is CASSRGTAGTDTQYF. Complete variable domain (other parts from reference TRBV5-4 and TRBJ2-3): ETGVTQSPTHLIKTRGQQVTLRCSSQSGHNTVSWYQQALGQGPQFIFQYYREEENGRGNFPPRFSGLQFPNYSSELNVNALELDDSALYLCASSRGTAGTDTQYFGPGTRLTVL.

This clone was picked up one time. The chain recombines TRBV5-1 with TRBJ1-5; D is possibly TRBD1 (5 bases). Trimming took 5 bases from V and 7 from J, leaving 19 bases between them. Per the germline V gene, CDR1 is SGHRS and CDR2 is YFSETQ. The CDR3 totals 15 residues. The CDR3 nucleotides read TGCGCCAGCAGAACCGACAGTTCCGGAGAACAGCCCCAGCATTTT. Encoded protein: CASRTDSSGEQPQHF.

CDR3 sequence reads: CASSQPGVYNEKLFF. The CDR3 region has the DNA TGCGCCAGCAGCCAGCCAGGGGTTTATAATGAAAAACTGTTTTTT. The chain joins TRBV4-1 to TRBJ1-4; TRBD1 is a possible D gene (6 bases). Trimming stripped 3 bases from V and 4 bases from J, with 12 bases between. Germline CDR1 and CDR2: MGHRA and YSYEKL. The CDR3 is 15 residues long.

This rearrangement joins TRBV19 to TRBJ1-1, with D hard to call. Germline CDR1 reads LNHDA; CDR2 reads SQIVND (reference sequence). V was pared by 6 bases and J by 5 bases, with 7 bases between. The CDR3 consists of 11 residues. The CDR3 loop is CASSPGTEAFF. CDR3 DNA: TGTGCCAGTAGCCCGGGGACTGAAGCTTTCTTT.

The CDR3 bases are TGTGCCAGCAGTTTTTTGAGCTCCTACAATGAGCAGTTCTTC. This translates into CASSFLSSYNEQFF. The chain recombines TRBV28 with TRBJ2-1; D gene uncertain. Trimming left V 3 bases short and J 0 bases short, with 6 bases between. The CDR3 covers 14 residues. The germline V gene has CDR1 MDHEN and CDR2 SYDVKM.

This clone was counted a few times. The rearrangement uses TRBV14 and TRBJ2-1; the D gene is possibly TRBD2 (5 bases). The ends were cut back, 2 bases at V and 3 bases at J, with 23 bases in the middle. Germline lookup yields CDR1 SGHDN and CDR2 FVKESK. This CDR3 contains 19 residues. The CDR3 region has the DNA TGTGCCAGCAGCCAAAGTCAGCGGCGATCCTCTTTTTACTACAATGAGCAGTTCTTC. It yields the protein CASSQSQRRSSFYYNEQFF.

The chain employs TRBV28 and TRBJ2-3, with 7 positions matching TRBD2. Trimming removed 5 bases from V and 5 bases from J; junction bases left unmatched: 10. CDR3 length equals 15 residues. Germline CDR1 is MDHEN and CDR2 is SYDVKM. The CDR3, as DNA: TGTGCCAGCAGTCCCCCGGGACTATCAGTAGATACGCAGTATTTT. Protein product: CASSPPGLSVDTQYF.

V is TRBV5-1 and J is TRBJ2-3, with 12 bases fitting TRBD2. This CDR3 is 18 amino acids long. Germline V CDR1 and CDR2: SGHRS, YFSETQ. With 4 bases clipped from V and 0 bases from J, the junction kept 9 bases outside the gene matches. CDR3 nucleotide sequence: TGCGCCAGCAGCCAAGGACTAGCGGGGCCGGCTAGCACAGATACGCAGTATTTT. It specifies CASSQGLAGPASTDTQYF.

As DNA, the CDR3 is TGTGCCAGCAGTTACTCGACGGGGTATAATAGCGAGCAGTACTTC. It yields the protein CASSYSTGYNSEQYF. The rearrangement joins TRBV6-2 or TRBV6-3 to TRBJ2-7, with D maybe TRBD2 (5 bases). Germline values: CDR1 MNHEY, CDR2 SVGEGT. Trimming took 0 bases from V and 6 from J, leaving 15 bases between them. The length of the CDR3 is 15 residues.

The rearrangement links TRBV12-5 to TRBJ2-1; 11 bases are a match to TRBD2. Germline V gives CDR1 LGHNT, CDR2 FRNRAP. The CDR3 contains 15 residues. J was trimmed by 4 bases and V by 6 bases; bases with no gene match: 5. The CDR3 sequence: CASGLGLAVYNEQFF. DNA for the CDR3: TGTGCTAGTGGGCTGGGACTAGCGGTTTACAATGAGCAGTTCTTC.

The J gene is TRBJ2-3, the V gene TRBV5-4; 10 nucleotides align to TRBD2. After removal of 4 bases from V and 0 bases from J, the junction contained 8 bases not matched to a gene. Germline lookup yields CDR1 SGHNT and CDR2 YYREEE (reference sequence). This CDR3 region has 17 residues. The CDR3 DNA sequence: TGTGCCAGCAGCACCCCTAGCGGGAGAGGGAGCACAGATACGCAGTATTTT. It encodes CASSTPSGRGSTDTQYF.

The rearrangement joins TRBV7-8 to TRBJ2-1, with 9 bases fitting TRBD2. V gave up 9 bases and J gave up 5 bases; unmatched junction bases: 5. Germline V gene sequence: CDR1 SGHVS, CDR2 FQNEAQ. The CDR3 spans 13 residues. The CDR3 loop reads CASGLAINNEQFF. In nucleotides, the CDR3 is TGTGCCAGTGGACTAGCGATCAACAATGAGCAGTTCTTC.

In its sample, this clone was seen once. V and J are TRBV6-1 and TRBJ2-7, with D maybe TRBD1 (5 bases). V shed 3 bases and J shed 4 bases, with 13 bases lying between them. This CDR3 is 14 amino acids long. CDR1 is MNHNS and CDR2 is SASEGT in the germline V gene. Here the CDR3 reads CASSEDIRAYEQYF. The DNA of the CDR3 is TGTGCCAGCAGTGAGGACATTCGGGCTTACGAGCAGTACTTC.

The chain combines TRBV2 with TRBJ1-3; no firm D call. The CDR3 loop spans 13 amino acids. V was shortened by 4 bases and J by 0 bases, with 4 bases between the two germline ends. Germline CDR1 SNHLY, CDR2 FYNNEI. Here the CDR3 reads CASSVSSGNTIYF. DNA for the CDR3: TGTGCCAGCAGTGTGAGCTCTGGAAACACCATATATTTT.

This chain joins TRBV27 and TRBJ2-1; a weak D match, TRBD2 (6 bases). Germline V gene data show CDR1 as MNHEY and CDR2 as SMNVEV (reference sequence). The CDR3 length is 15 residues. Trimming stripped 3 bases from V and 3 bases from J, with 12 bases between. In DNA form, the CDR3 reads TGTGCCAGCAGTTTGGGCGGGACGAACTACAATGAGCAGTTCTTC. It is translated as CASSLGGTNYNEQFF.

The chain combines TRBV27 with TRBJ2-3; 7 bases align to TRBD2. The ends lost 5 bases at V and 8 bases at J; junction bases unmatched: 13. This CDR3 is 15 amino acids long. The germline gives CDR1 MNHEY, CDR2 SMNVEV (reference sequence). CDR3 protein: CASSPLGGTMGTQYF. In DNA form, the CDR3 reads TGTGCCAGCAGTCCCCTCGGGGGGACGATGGGTACGCAGTATTTT.

The chain uses TRBV2 and TRBJ1-5; D gene uncertain. V gave up 3 bases and J gave up 1 base, with 13 bases separating them. The CDR3 loop spans 16 amino acids. Germline loops: CDR1 SNHLY, CDR2 FYNNEI. The CDR3 loop is CASSDRGSVSNQPQHF. CDR3 nucleotides: TGTGCCAGCAGTGATAGAGGTAGTGTGAGCAATCAGCCCCAGCATTTT.